The 5 T cell receptor beta chains in this list originate from one sample, sequenced in a study of cytomegalovirus exposure and HLA in healthy donors. With 60 Vbeta and 13 Jbeta primers, the PCR was carried out. Method: immunoSEQ multiplex PCR; TCRdb's copy keeps in-frame clones and lacks some. The sample records under 200,000 clones, 77% being singletons. The specimen sequenced was PBMCs. The receptor source for this set is a woman aged 35 to 49 in good health and CMV-seropositive.

This chain connects TRBV29-1 to TRBJ1-4; perhaps TRBD1 as D (6 bases). The V end lost 6 bases, the J end lost 5 bases, and 16 bases lay between the germline ends. CDR3 length: 14 amino acids. Looked up from germline, CDR1 is SQVTM and CDR2 is ANQGSEA. DNA for the CDR3: TGCAGCGTAGCCCCGGGACAAGGGAATGAAAAACTGTTTTTT. This sequence encodes CSVAPGQGNEKLFF.

This chain links TRBV7-9 with TRBJ1-1; 7 nucleotides line up with TRBD1. V trimming: 6 bases; J trimming: 3 bases; junction bases outside the gene matches: 4. This CDR3 is 13 amino acids long. From germline, CDR1 is SEHNR and CDR2 FQNEAQ (reference sequence). CDR3: CASRPTGDTEAFF. In DNA form, the CDR3 reads TGTGCCAGCAGACCTACAGGGGACACTGAAGCTTTCTTT.

With respect to this clone: The germline gene is not matched at one end of the junction; a read error may be the cause. The chain has TRBV11-3 and TRBJ2-1, with 10 positions matching TRBD2. This CDR3 has 14 residues. Germline V gives CDR1 SGHNT, CDR2 YENEEA. CDR3 residues: CASSLAGGYNEQFF. CDR3 nucleotides: TGTGCCAGCAGTTTAGCGGGAGGCTACAATGAGCAGTTCTTC.

J is TRBJ2-5 and V is TRBV18; the D is unclear. TRBJ2-7 explains the end of the DNA better; the J call may be wrong. The CDR3 consists of 14 residues. Germline assignment: CDR1 KGHSH and CDR2 LQKENI. CDR3 region: CASSPGDGYYEQYF. The CDR3 DNA follows: TGTGCCAGCTCACCGGGTGACGGGTACTACGAGCAGTACTTC.

This chain uses TRBV7-2 with TRBJ1-6; D is unclear. Germline CDR1 SGHTA, CDR2 FQGNSA. The CDR3 runs to 14 residues. V lost 2 bases to trimming and J lost 6 bases, with 8 bases between them. Here the CDR3 DNA reads TGTGCCAGCAGCTTACGGAGCAGTAATTCACCCCTCCACTTT. Translating it yields CASSLRSSNSPLHF.